The sequence of this TCR beta chain was determined in a study of blood T cell repertoires in COVID-19. Study as a whole: Sites across the United States, Italy and Spain contributed samples from acute and convalescent COVID-19.

Produced via immunoSEQ multiplex PCR; TCRdb's table is partial and in-frame only. The table records about 250,000 clones, around 85% of them present only once. Germline CDR1 and CDR2: MNHNS and SASEGT. Trimming cost V 3 bases and J 0 bases, with 11 bases left between them. The CDR3 is made up of 15 amino acids. The TCR originated in a woman aged 40 to 50 with active or convalescent COVID-19. The V gene is TRBV6-1, the J gene TRBJ1-2; weak D call: TRBD1 (5 bases). The sequencing sample was made of peripheral blood. CDR3 residues: CASSDTGRSNYGYTF. The CDR3 DNA follows: TGTGCCAGCAGTGACACAGGAAGATCTAACTATGGCTACACCTTC.